Listed below are T cell receptor beta chains from one sample, sequenced in a study of response to subunit inactivated influenza vaccine. MiXCR was run by TCRdb on the RT-PCR reads, yielding one entry per CDR3 protein. The top ten clones hold around 12% of a sample with fewer than 600,000 distinct CDR3 sequences, less than 7.5% of them seen once. The source was PBMCs from blood, collected less than 30 months after vaccination. These receptors were taken from a man aged 45 to 70 who received an inactivated influenza vaccine. The CDR3 runs from the conserved cysteine through the conserved F or W. A D gene is named only where the DNA matches it firmly. Expanded clones are given a class, and other clones once, few, many or no size at all.

>.|TRBJ1-1|.|TRBV7-9
CASNGRGFRNTEAFF
TGTGCCAGCAACGGGAGGGGGTTTCGGAACACTGAAGCTTTCTTT
>many|TRBJ2-7|.|TRBV5-1
CASSTQGAGYEQYF
TGCGCCAGCAGCACACAGGGCGCCGGCTACGAGCAGTACTTC
>.|TRBJ2-3|TRBD2|TRBV7-2
CASSFTSGILSTDTQYF
TGTGCCAGCAGCTTCACTAGCGGGATTCTTTCCACAGATACGCAGTATTTT
>few|TRBJ1-2|.|TRBV10-3
CAISESRGPNGYTF
TGTGCCATCAGTGAGTCCAGGGGACCCAACGGCTACACCTTC
>.|TRBJ1-2|TRBD1|TRBV7-8
CASSQRTGARGYTF
TGTGCCAGCAGCCAACGTACAGGGGCGCGGGGCTACACCTTC
>few|TRBJ2-7|.|TRBV7-3
CASSLIPGDEQYF
TGTGCCAGCAGCTTAATCCCGGGCGACGAGCAGTACTTC
>few|TRBJ2-3|.|TRBV5-1
CASSAGQRDTQYF
TGCGCCAGCAGCGCAGGACAGAGGGATACGCAGTATTTT
>few|TRBJ2-4|.|TRBV5-6
CASRDQTFSDIQYF
TGTGCCAGCAGGGATCAGACTTTTTCGGACATTCAGTACTTC
>many|TRBJ1-1|.|TRBV11-1
CASSPYRETEAFF
TGTGCCAGCAGCCCATACAGGGAGACTGAAGCTTTCTTT
>few|TRBJ1-5|TRBD1|TRBV5-5
CASSYGTGVSNQPQHF
TGTGCCAGCAGCTACGGGACAGGGGTTAGCAATCAGCCCCAGCATTTT
>many|TRBJ2-1|.|TRBV20-1
CSALHGTRAYEQFF
TGCAGTGCTTTGCACGGGACCCGTGCGTATGAGCAGTTCTTC
>many|TRBJ2-6|TRBD1|TRBV11-2
CASSPARGHWSGANVLTF
TGTGCCAGCAGCCCCGCCAGGGGGCATTGGTCTGGGGCCAACGTCCTGACTTTC
>.|TRBJ2-5|TRBD2|TRBV5-1
CASSRGLAGPQETQYF
TGCGCCAGCAGTCGGGGACTAGCGGGGCCCCAAGAGACCCAGTACTTC
>many|TRBJ2-7|.|TRBV6-5
CASSSQGAKDEQYF
TGTGCCAGCAGTTCCCAAGGGGCCAAGGACGAGCAGTACTTC
>.|TRBJ2-7|.|TRBV10-1
CASDLTRRTYEQYF
TGCGCCAGCGACTTGACAAGACGCACCTACGAGCAGTACTTC
>.|TRBJ2-7|TRBD1|TRBV6-5
CASSYTDRGGHEQYF
TGTGCCAGCAGTTACACGGACAGGGGTGGTCACGAGCAGTACTTC
>few|TRBJ1-2|.|TRBV20-1
CSARLDGRTRYGYTF
TGCAGTGCTAGACTTGATGGACGGACCCGATATGGCTACACCTTC
>.|TRBJ2-3|TRBD1|TRBV13
CASSRTGTGTDTQYF
TGTGCCAGCAGCCGAACCGGGACAGGCACAGATACGCAGTATTTT
>few|TRBJ1-5|.|TRBV12-3/TRBV12-4
CASSFRGSGAQPQHF
TGTGCCAGCAGTTTCCGGGGATCCGGTGCGCAGCCCCAGCATTTT
>many|TRBJ1-6|.|TRBV11-2
CASSFSGHSRSPLHF
TGTGCCAGCAGCTTCTCCGGGCATTCCCGTTCACCCCTCCACTTT
>few|TRBJ1-1|TRBD1|TRBV6-1
CASSAGQGAWNTEAFF
TGTGCCAGCAGTGCGGGACAGGGGGCATGGAACACTGAAGCTTTCTTT
>.|TRBJ2-2|.|TRBV3-2
CARSNHRGNAAHPTGELFF
TGTGCCCGCAGTAACCACAGGGGGAACGCTGCCCACCCCACCGGGGAGCTGTTTTTT
>few|TRBJ1-4|TRBD1|TRBV10-3
CAIRAGTGDEKLFF
TGTGCCATCCGGGCCGGGACAGGGGATGAAAAACTGTTTTTT
>few|TRBJ2-1|.|TRBV6-1
CASKVVSGFNEQFF
TGTGCCAGCAAAGTGGTTAGTGGATTCAATGAGCAGTTCTTC
>.|TRBJ2-3|.|TRBV12-3/TRBV12-4
CASSFGHQTDTQYF
TGTGCCAGCAGTTTTGGGCACCAAACGGATACGCAGTATTTT
>.|TRBJ2-7|.|TRBV27
CASSSYREQYF
TGTGCCAGCAGTTCCTACAGGGAGCAGTACTTC
>.|TRBJ1-1|TRBD1|TRBV28
CASSFFIRQGAVVRNTEAFF
TGTGCCAGCAGTTTTTTCATTAGACAGGGAGCTGTTGTACGGAACACTGAAGCTTTCTTT
>few|TRBJ2-7|TRBD2|TRBV20-1
CSVQAGAPYEQYF
TGCAGTGTCCAAGCGGGAGCGCCCTACGAGCAGTACTTC
>few|TRBJ1-2|TRBD1|TRBV4-3
CASSHDRGNYGYTF
TGCGCCAGCAGCCATGACAGGGGTAACTATGGCTACACCTTC
>.|TRBJ2-5|TRBD1|TRBV2
CASTRGPQETQYF
TGTGCCAGCACTAGGGGGCCCCAAGAGACCCAGTACTTC
>many|TRBJ2-7|TRBD2|TRBV2
CASMRLAGEEQYF
TGTGCCAGCATGCGGCTAGCGGGGGAGGAGCAGTACTTC
>few|TRBJ2-1|.|TRBV6-5
CASSYKPDLYNEQFF
TGTGCCAGCAGTTACAAACCGGACTTATACAATGAGCAGTTCTTC
>few|TRBJ2-3|.|TRBV4-1
CASSQVFGGQSSTDTQYF
TGCGCCAGCAGCCAAGTATTCGGGGGGCAGTCTAGCACAGATACGCAGTATTTT
>.|TRBJ2-5|.|TRBV20-1
CSATRTAQRTQYF
TGCAGTGCCACACGGACCGCCCAACGAACCCAGTACTTC
>few|TRBJ2-1|.|TRBV3-1
CASSQVGGAEFF
TGTGCCAGCAGCCAAGTCGGCGGGGCGGAGTTCTTC
>few|TRBJ2-7|.|TRBV27
CASRRVGAYEQYF
TGTGCCAGCAGAAGGGTAGGAGCCTACGAGCAGTACTTC
>few|TRBJ1-6|TRBD1|TRBV4-2
CASSQPTGTGINSPLHF
TGTGCCAGCAGCCAACCTACCGGGACAGGGATTAATTCACCCCTCCACTTT
>few|TRBJ2-7|TRBD2|TRBV29-1
CSVIGGSRSYEQYF
TGCAGCGTTATCGGCGGGAGCCGGTCCTACGAGCAGTACTTC
>few|TRBJ1-1|.|TRBV29-1
CSVSGTRINTEAFF
TGCAGCGTATCCGGGACACGGATTAACACTGAAGCTTTCTTT
>.|TRBJ2-1|.|TRBV7-2
CASSTDTYNEQFF
TGTGCCAGCAGTACAGATACCTACAATGAGCAGTTCTTC
>.|TRBJ2-7|.|TRBV28
CASTLGGRRRYEQYF
TGTGCCAGCACCCTAGGGGGGCGGAGGAGGTACGAGCAGTACTTC
>few|TRBJ2-1|TRBD1|TRBV28
CASRRTGTGYYNEQFF
TGTGCCAGCAGAAGAACCGGGACAGGGTACTACAATGAGCAGTTCTTC